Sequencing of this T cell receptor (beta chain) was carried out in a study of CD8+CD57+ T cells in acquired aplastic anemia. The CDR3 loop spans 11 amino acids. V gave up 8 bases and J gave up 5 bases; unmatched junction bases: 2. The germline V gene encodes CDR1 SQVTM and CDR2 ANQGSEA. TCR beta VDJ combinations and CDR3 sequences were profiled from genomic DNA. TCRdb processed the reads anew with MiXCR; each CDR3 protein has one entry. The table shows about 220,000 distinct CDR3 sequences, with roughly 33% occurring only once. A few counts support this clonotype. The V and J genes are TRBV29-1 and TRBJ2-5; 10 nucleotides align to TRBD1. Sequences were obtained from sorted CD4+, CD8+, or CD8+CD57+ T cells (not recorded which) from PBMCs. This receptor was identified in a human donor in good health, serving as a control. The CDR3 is CSRDRGETQYF. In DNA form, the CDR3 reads TGCAGCCGGGACAGGGGCGAGACCCAGTACTTC.